A single TCR beta chain is shown here with its context. Its antigen is not known. This sample was taken from a study of shared clonotypes between healthy human individuals. Points from the study as a whole: Rarefaction demonstrated incomplete sorted-subset sequencing despite large depth. As a rule, naive subsets had a larger estimated richness than memory subsets.

V lost 3 bases and J 0 bases, leaving 12 bases between the germline ends. The CDR3 is 16 residues long. Looked up from germline, CDR1 is LNHDA and CDR2 is SQIVND (reference sequence). Only in-frame clones appear in the TCRdb table, and some are missing; sequencing was by immunoSEQ multiplex PCR. The sample yields 950,000 to 1,200,000 clones, approximately 80% seen once. The sequencing sample was made of memory CD4+ T cells from PBMCs. Subset specified: CD45RA-negative fraction. The J gene is TRBJ1-5, the V gene TRBV19; D remains ambiguous. This receptor was taken from a man younger than 35 in good health. Some clones in this sample may be carry-over from other donors' samples. DNA for the CDR3: TGTGCCAGTAGTATCGAGCAGGCTTATAGCAATCAGCCCCAGCATTTT. Translated, it gives CASSIEQAYSNQPQHF.